Listed below are T cell receptor beta chains from one sample, sequenced in a study of T cell responses to AZD1222 COVID-19 vaccine. The method was immunoSEQ multiplex PCR; TCRdb's version includes in-frame clones alone and lacks a portion of them. The sample holds approximately 120,000 clones, over 85% seen once. Specimen: peripheral blood, collected on day 0 of AZD1222 vaccination. Receptors were obtained from an adult in good health. Both conserved end residues are part of each CDR3. D genes are given only for firm matches. Rows give clone size only sometimes, using once, few, many, or a class for an expanded clone.

>TRBD2|TRBV10-3|.|TRBJ2-5
CAISYLPSGGQETQYF
TGTGCCATCAGTTACCTCCCTAGCGGGGGACAAGAGACCCAGTACTTC
>TRBD1|TRBV5-4|.|TRBJ2-3
CASSFWGQGTDTQYF
TGTGCCAGCAGCTTCTGGGGACAGGGCACAGATACGCAGTATTTT
>TRBD1|TRBV3-1/TRBV3-2|.|TRBJ2-5
CASSPKGTGGETQYF
TGTGCCAGCAGCCCGAAAGGGACAGGAGGGGAGACCCAGTACTTC
>TRBD1|TRBV6-5|.|TRBJ1-2
CASDSQGAPLYGYTF
TGTGCCAGCGACTCTCAGGGGGCCCCCCTCTATGGCTACACCTTC
>.|TRBV6-5|.|TRBJ1-4
CATSRDSFPNEKLFF
TGTGCCACCTCCCGGGACTCTTTTCCGAATGAAAAACTGTTTTTT
>.|TRBV18|.|TRBJ1-6
CASSPPVEGQVSYNSPLHF
TGTGCCAGCTCACCACCAGTTGAGGGGCAGGTCTCCTATAATTCACCCCTCCACTTT
>TRBD1|TRBV28|.|TRBJ1-1
CASSLMPGGVAEAFF
TGTGCCAGCAGTTTAATGCCAGGGGGGGTGGCTGAAGCTTTCTTT
>TRBD1|TRBV4-1|.|TRBJ1-5
CASSQAFGQEGWATQHF
TGCGCCAGCAGCCAAGCCTTCGGACAGGAGGGATGGGCTACCCAGCATTTT
>TRBD1|TRBV23-1|.|TRBJ1-3
CASSLTGRGNTIYF
TGCGCCAGCAGCCTGACAGGGCGTGGAAACACCATATATTTT
>.|TRBV15|.|TRBJ1-4
CATSSDLATNEKLFF
TGTGCCACCAGCAGTGACCTTGCAACTAATGAAAAACTGTTTTTT
>.|TRBV20-1|.|TRBJ1-2
CSARSGGYTF
TGCAGTGCTAGATCGGGGGGCTACACCTTC
>.|TRBV12-3/TRBV12-4|.|TRBJ1-1
CASSLQQKAFF
TGTGCCAGCAGTTTGCAACAGAAAGCTTTCTTT
>.|TRBV4-1|.|TRBJ1-2
CASSQVTRPLPISYGYTF
TGCGCCAGCAGCCAAGTTACCAGGCCCTTACCCATAAGCTATGGCTACACCTTC
>.|TRBV9|.|TRBJ1-1
CASSKSGGSIEAFF
TGTGCCAGCAGCAAGTCGGGAGGGTCAATTGAAGCTTTCTTT
>.|TRBV19|.|TRBJ2-6
CASSISGANVLTF
TGTGCCAGTAGTATATCTGGGGCCAACGTCCTGACTTTC
>TRBD2|TRBV7-3|once|TRBJ2-3
CASSHTSGGRTDTQYF
TGTGCCAGCAGCCATACTAGCGGGGGGCGCACAGATACGCAGTATTTT
>TRBD1|TRBV27|once|TRBJ1-5
CASSFGQGLQPQHF
TGTGCCAGCAGTTTTGGACAGGGATTACAGCCCCAGCATTTT
>.|TRBV3-1/TRBV3-2|.|TRBJ1-1
CASRTSGGTEAFF
TGTGCCAGCAGGACCTCCGGGGGCACTGAAGCTTTCTTT
>.|TRBV4-1|.|TRBJ2-7
CASSQRQTQLSYEQYF
TGCGCCAGCAGCCAAAGACAGACTCAGCTCTCCTACGAGCAGTACTTC